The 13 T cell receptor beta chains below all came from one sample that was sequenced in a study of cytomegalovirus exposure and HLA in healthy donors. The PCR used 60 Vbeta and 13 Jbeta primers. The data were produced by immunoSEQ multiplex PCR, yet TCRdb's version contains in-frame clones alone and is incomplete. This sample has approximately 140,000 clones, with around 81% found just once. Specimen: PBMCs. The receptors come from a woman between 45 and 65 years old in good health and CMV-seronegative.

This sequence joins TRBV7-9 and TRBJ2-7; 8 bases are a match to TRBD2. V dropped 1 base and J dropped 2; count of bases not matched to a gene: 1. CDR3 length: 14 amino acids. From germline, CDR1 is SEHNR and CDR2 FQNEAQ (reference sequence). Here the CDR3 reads CASSLGTSPYEQYF. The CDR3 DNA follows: TGTGCCAGCAGCTTAGGGACTAGCCCCTACGAGCAGTACTTC. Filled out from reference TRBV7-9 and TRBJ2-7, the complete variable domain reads DTGVSQNPRHKITKRGQNVTFRCDPISEHNRLYWYRQTLGQGPEFLTYFQNEAQLEKSRLLSDRFSAERPKGSFSTLEIQRTEQGDSAMYLCASSLGTSPYEQYFGPGTRLTVT.

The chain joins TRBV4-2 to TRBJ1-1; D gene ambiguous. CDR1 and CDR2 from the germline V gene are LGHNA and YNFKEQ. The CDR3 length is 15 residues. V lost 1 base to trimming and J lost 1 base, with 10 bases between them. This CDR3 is CASSQGNSPNTEAFF. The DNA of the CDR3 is TGTGCCAGCAGCCAAGGTAACTCACCGAACACTGAAGCTTTCTTT.

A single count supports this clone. CDR3 coding DNA: TGCAGCGTAGAGGGAAACACTGAAGCTTTCTTT. It codes for CSVEGNTEAFF. The V gene is TRBV29-1, the J gene TRBJ1-1; no clear D. This CDR3 comprises 11 residues. V lost 6 bases to trimming and J lost 2 bases, with 7 bases between them. CDR1 SQVTM and CDR2 ANQGSEA come from the germline V gene.

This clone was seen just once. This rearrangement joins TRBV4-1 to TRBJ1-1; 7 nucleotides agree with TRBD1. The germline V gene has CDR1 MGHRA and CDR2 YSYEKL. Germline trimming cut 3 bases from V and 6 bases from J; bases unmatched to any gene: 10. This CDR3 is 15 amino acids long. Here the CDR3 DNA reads TGCGCCAGCAGCCACTCGGACAGGCCGTTCCCTGAAGCTTTCTTT. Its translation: CASSHSDRPFPEAFF.

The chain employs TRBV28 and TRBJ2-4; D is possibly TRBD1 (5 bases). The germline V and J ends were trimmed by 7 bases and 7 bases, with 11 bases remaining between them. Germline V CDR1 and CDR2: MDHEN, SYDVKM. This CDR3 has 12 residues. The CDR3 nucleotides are TGTGCCAGCAATGGCAGGGCGAACATTCAGTACTTC. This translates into CASNGRANIQYF.

The CDR3 reads CASSSRDREGNEQFF. CDR3 nucleotides: TGTGCCAGCAGTAGCCGGGACAGGGAGGGCAATGAGCAGTTCTTC. The chain has TRBV6-1 and TRBJ2-1, with 9 bases lining up with TRBD1. This CDR3 region has 15 residues. V lost 5 bases to trimming and J lost 6 bases; unmatched junction nucleotides: 8. CDR1 and CDR2 from the germline V gene are MNHNS and SASEGT.

The CDR3 loop reads CASSTDRDSRNTEAFF. DNA of the CDR3: TGTGCCAGCAGCACAGACCGGGACTCTAGGAACACTGAAGCTTTCTTT. The chain links TRBV7-9 to TRBJ1-1, with D possibly being TRBD1 (5 bases). Germline V gene data show CDR1 as SEHNR and CDR2 as FQNEAQ (reference sequence). The V and J ends lost 5 bases and 1 base respectively, with 17 bases between them. This CDR3 is built from 16 residues.

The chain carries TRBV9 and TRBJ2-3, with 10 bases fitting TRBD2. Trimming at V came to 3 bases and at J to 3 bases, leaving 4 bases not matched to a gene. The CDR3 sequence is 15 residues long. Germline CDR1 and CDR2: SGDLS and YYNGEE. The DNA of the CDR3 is TGTGCCAGCAGCGGACAAGCGGGAGGGACAGATACGCAGTATTTT. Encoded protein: CASSGQAGGTDTQYF.

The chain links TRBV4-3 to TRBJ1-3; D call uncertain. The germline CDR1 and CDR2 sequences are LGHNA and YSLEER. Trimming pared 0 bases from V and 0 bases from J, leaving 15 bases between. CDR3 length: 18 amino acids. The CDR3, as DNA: TGCGCCAGCAGCCAAGATCCTGAGCCTTTATTCTCTGGAAACACCATATATTTT. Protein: CASSQDPEPLFSGNTIYF.

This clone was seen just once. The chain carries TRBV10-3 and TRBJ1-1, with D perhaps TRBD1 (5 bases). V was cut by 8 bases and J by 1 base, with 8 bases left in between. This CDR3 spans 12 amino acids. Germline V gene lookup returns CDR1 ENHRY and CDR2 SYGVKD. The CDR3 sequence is CAIGRGNTEAFF. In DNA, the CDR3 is TGTGCCATCGGAAGGGGGAACACTGAAGCTTTCTTT.

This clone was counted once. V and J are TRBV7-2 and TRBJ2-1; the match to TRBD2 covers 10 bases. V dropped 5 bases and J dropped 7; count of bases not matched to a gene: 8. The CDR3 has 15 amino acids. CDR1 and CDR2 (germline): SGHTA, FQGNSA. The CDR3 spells CASSQRRAGGNEQFF. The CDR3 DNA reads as TGTGCCAGCAGCCAGAGGCGAGCGGGGGGGAATGAGCAGTTCTTC.

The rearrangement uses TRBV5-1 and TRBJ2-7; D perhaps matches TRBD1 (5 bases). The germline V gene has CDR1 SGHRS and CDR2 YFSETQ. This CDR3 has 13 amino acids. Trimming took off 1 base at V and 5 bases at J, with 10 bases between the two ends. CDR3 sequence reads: CASSLQGPNEQYF. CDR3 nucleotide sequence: TGCGCCAGCAGCTTGCAGGGTCCGAACGAGCAGTACTTC.

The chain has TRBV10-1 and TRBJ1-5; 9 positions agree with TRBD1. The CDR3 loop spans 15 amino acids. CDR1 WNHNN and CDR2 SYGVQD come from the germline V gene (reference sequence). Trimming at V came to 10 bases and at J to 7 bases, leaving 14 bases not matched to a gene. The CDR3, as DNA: TGCGCCACCCCGTCAGGGACAGGGACGGAACAGCCCCAGCATTTT. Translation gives CATPSGTGTEQPQHF.